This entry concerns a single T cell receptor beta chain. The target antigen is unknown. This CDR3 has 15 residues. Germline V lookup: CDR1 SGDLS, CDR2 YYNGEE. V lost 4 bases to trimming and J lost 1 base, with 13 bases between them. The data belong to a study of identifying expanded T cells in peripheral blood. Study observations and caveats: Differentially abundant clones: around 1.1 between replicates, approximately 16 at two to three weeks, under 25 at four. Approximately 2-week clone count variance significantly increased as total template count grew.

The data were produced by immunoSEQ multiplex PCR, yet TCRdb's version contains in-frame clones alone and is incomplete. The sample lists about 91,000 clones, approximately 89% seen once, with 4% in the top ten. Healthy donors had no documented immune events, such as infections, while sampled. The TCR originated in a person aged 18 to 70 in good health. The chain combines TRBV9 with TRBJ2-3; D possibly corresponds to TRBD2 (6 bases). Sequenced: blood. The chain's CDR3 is CASSPPGVRTDTQYF. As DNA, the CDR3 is TGTGCCAGCAGCCCGCCGGGGGTCCGCACAGATACGCAGTATTTT.